One and the same sample provided the 10 T cell receptor beta chains below, sequenced in a study of shared clonotypes between healthy human individuals. Produced via immunoSEQ multiplex PCR; TCRdb's table is partial and in-frame only. The table includes roughly 590,000 clones, just under 97% detected once. The naive CD8 subset, CD45RO-negative cells positively selected for CCR7, excluded terminally differentiated effector memory CD45RA+ cells. Material for sequencing was naive CD8+ T cells sorted from blood. The receptors stem from a woman under 40 in good health.

This chain uses TRBV2 with TRBJ1-1, with 8 bases that match TRBD1. V lost 3 bases to trimming and J lost 1 base; unmatched junction nucleotides: 4. Germline-derived CDR1 and CDR2 are SNHLY and FYNNEI. CDR3 length: 15 amino acids. This CDR3 reads CASSDFGQGNTEAFF. The CDR3 nucleotides read TGTGCCAGCAGTGACTTCGGACAGGGGAACACTGAAGCTTTCTTT.

The gene calls are TRBV29-1 and TRBJ2-1; 11 positions match TRBD2. The CDR3 covers 14 residues. Germline V gene data show CDR1 as SQVTM and CDR2 as ANQGSEA. V shed 6 bases, J shed 9 bases, and the junction held 10 bases outside the gene matches. The CDR3 here is CSVLLAGVIGEQFF. CDR3 bases: TGCAGCGTCCTACTAGCGGGAGTAATTGGTGAGCAGTTCTTC.

The V gene is TRBV9, the J gene TRBJ2-5; D not resolved. V was trimmed by 1 base and J by 5 bases, leaving 12 bases between them. The CDR3 runs to 14 residues. Germline assignment: CDR1 SGDLS and CDR2 YYNGEE. The CDR3 spells CASSVNGGLETQYF. In DNA, the CDR3 is TGTGCCAGCAGCGTAAATGGTGGTTTGGAGACCCAGTACTTC.

This chain uses TRBV5-1 with TRBJ2-7; D gene unclear. CDR3 length equals 15 residues. Deletions cut 3 bases from V and 1 base from J, with 14 bases between. Germline assignment: CDR1 SGHRS and CDR2 YFSETQ. The CDR3 sequence: CASSSSEDASYEQYF. In DNA, the CDR3 is TGCGCCAGCAGCTCCTCAGAAGATGCATCCTACGAGCAGTACTTC.

This clone has a single count. This chain links TRBV7-9 with TRBJ2-2; TRBD1 matches at 8 bases. There are 13 residues in the CDR3. Germline loops: CDR1 SEHNR, CDR2 FQNEAQ (reference sequence). Germline trimming cut 8 bases from V and 4 bases from J; bases unmatched to any gene: 3. Here the CDR3 reads CASRQGATGELFF. The DNA for the CDR3 is TGTGCCAGCCGCCAGGGGGCCACCGGGGAGCTGTTTTTT.

Worth noting for this clone: The same CDR3 arises from other DNA sequences in this sample as well. This rearrangement joins TRBV4-1 to TRBJ2-3; D remains ambiguous. The CDR3 extends over 13 amino acids. The V end lost 3 bases, the J end lost 1 base, and 5 bases lay between the germline ends. Germline loops: CDR1 MGHRA, CDR2 YSYEKL. CDR3 nucleotide sequence: TGCGCCAGCAGCCAGTCAGGCACAGATACGCAGTATTTT. Amino acids: CASSQSGTDTQYF.

Notes on this clone: Other DNA sequences in this specimen translate into the identical CDR3. V gene TRBV19 combines with J gene TRBJ2-7; D ambiguous. CDR3 length: 11 residues. V was cut by 2 bases and J by 7 bases, with 6 bases left in between. Germline CDR1 LNHDA, CDR2 SQIVND (reference sequence). This CDR3 is CASSILGEQYF. CDR3 in DNA: TGTGCCAGTAGTATACTGGGGGAGCAGTACTTC.

The chain links TRBV27 to TRBJ2-1; D ambiguous. This CDR3 comprises 14 residues. The V gene's germline CDR1 is MNHEY and CDR2 SMNVEV (reference sequence). The V gene lost 7 bases and the J gene lost 3 bases, with 13 bases spanning the gap. CDR3 bases: TGTGCCAGCACCCTGGGCACAAACTACAATGAGCAGTTCTTC. Amino acids: CASTLGTNYNEQFF.

The chain is built from TRBV27 and TRBJ2-7; maybe TRBD1 (5 bases). The ends were cut back, 2 bases at V and 5 bases at J, with 10 bases in the middle. The CDR3 covers 13 residues. Germline CDR1 reads MNHEY; CDR2 reads SMNVEV (reference sequence). The CDR3: CASSLQGWHEQYF. CDR3 coding DNA: TGTGCCAGCAGTTTACAGGGATGGCACGAGCAGTACTTC.

The chain uses TRBV28 and TRBJ1-5; D is ambiguous. Germline CDR1 and CDR2: MDHEN and SYDVKM. V lost 4 bases and J 3 bases, leaving 13 bases between the germline ends. This CDR3 contains 15 residues. For the CDR3, the DNA is TGTGCCAGCAGTTCAGCAGGACCCTCCAATCAGCCCCAGCATTTT. Its translation is CASSSAGPSNQPQHF.